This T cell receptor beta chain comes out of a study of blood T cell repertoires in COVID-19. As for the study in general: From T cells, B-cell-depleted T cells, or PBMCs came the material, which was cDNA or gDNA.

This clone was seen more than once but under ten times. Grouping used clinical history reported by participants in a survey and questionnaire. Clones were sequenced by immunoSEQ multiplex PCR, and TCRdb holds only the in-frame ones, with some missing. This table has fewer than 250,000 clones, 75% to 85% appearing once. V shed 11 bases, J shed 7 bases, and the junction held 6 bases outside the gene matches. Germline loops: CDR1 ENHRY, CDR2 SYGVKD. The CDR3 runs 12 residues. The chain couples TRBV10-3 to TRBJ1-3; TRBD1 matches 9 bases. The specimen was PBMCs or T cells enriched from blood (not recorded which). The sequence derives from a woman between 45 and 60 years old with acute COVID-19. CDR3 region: CASGTGTNTIYF. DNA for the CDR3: TGTGCCTCCGGGACAGGGACGAACACCATATATTTT.